This T cell receptor (beta chain) comes out of a study of CD8+ T cells in alopecia areata. Study summary: Twice daily, treated patients received 5 to 10 mg of oral tofacitinib. Disease severity was quantified as SALT score of affected scalp area.

Treatment defined: oral pan-JAK inhibitor, 5-10 mg twice daily. Germline values: CDR1 MNHNS, CDR2 SASEGT. V was pared by 3 bases and J by 5 bases, with 8 bases of the junction left unmatched. The CDR3 runs 16 residues. Note on this clone: The antigen is not known.

TCR sequencing used cDNA made by reverse transcription of extracted RNA. Method: immunoSEQ multiplex PCR; TCRdb's copy keeps in-frame clones and lacks some. The sample has roughly 64,000 clones, more than 45% seen once. Study-level results: Lesional scalp exceeded normal scalp in clonality, especially in alopecia totalis/universalis. Under tofacitinib, fewer expanded CD8+ clones appeared among the top 100 scalp clones.

Sequenced material: CD8+ T cells sorted from blood, taken around week 36, from a patient treated with tofacitinib. V and J are TRBV6-1 and TRBJ2-1; TRBD2 aligns across 9 bases. The clonotype was recovered from a human donor with alopecia areata. The CDR3 spells CASSEGVAGAHNEQFF. The CDR3, as DNA: TGTGCCAGCAGTGAGGGGGTAGCGGGAGCCCACAATGAGCAGTTCTTC.